These 25 T cell receptor beta chains came from one sample sequenced in a study of T cell responses to AZD1222 COVID-19 vaccine. TCRdb's copy holds only in-frame clones and misses some; the assay was immunoSEQ multiplex PCR. This table lists about 140,000 clones. Source material: peripheral blood. These receptors came from an adult in good health.

The chain joins TRBV5-6 to TRBJ1-2; D is ambiguous. The CDR3 sequence is 13 residues long. V was trimmed by 4 bases and J by 4 bases, leaving 11 bases between them. Germline CDR1 SGHDT, CDR2 YYEEEE. DNA of the CDR3: TGTGCCAGCAGCCTCCGGCCGTTCTATGGCTACACCTTC. It is translated as CASSLRPFYGYTF. Variable domain in full (rest from reference TRBV5-6 and TRBJ1-2): DAGVTQSPTHLIKTRGQQVTLRCSPKSGHDTVSWYQQALGQGPQFIFQYYEEEERQRGNFPDRFSGHQFPNYSSELNVNALLLGDSALYLCASSLRPFYGYTFGSGTRLTVV.

The CDR3 loop is CASSVDPRQGSEQFF. CDR3 bases: TGTGCCAGCAGCGTAGACCCCCGACAGGGTAGTGAGCAGTTCTTC. The chain is built from TRBV9 and TRBJ2-1; 7 nucleotides match TRBD1. With V trimmed by 0 bases and J by 9 bases, 9 bases remained unmatched. The CDR3 spans 15 residues. The germline gives CDR1 SGDLS, CDR2 YYNGEE.

The genes are TRBV19 and TRBJ1-2; no reliable D call. This CDR3 comprises 12 residues. In germline, CDR1 is LNHDA, CDR2 SQIVND (reference sequence). The ends were cut back, 5 bases at V and 6 bases at J, with 10 bases in the middle. CDR3 in DNA: TGTGCCAGTAGTCCTGCTTGGAATGGCTACACCTTC. Residues: CASSPAWNGYTF.

The V gene is TRBV3-1 (or the pseudogene TRBV3-2), the J gene TRBJ1-2; no firm D call. Germline-derived CDR1 and CDR2 are LGHDT and YNNKEL (reference sequence). V lost 3 bases to trimming and J lost 9 bases, with 20 bases between them. The CDR3 covers 15 residues. The CDR3: CASSHPRVSRMSYTF. The CDR3, as DNA: TGTGCCAGCAGCCACCCCAGAGTCTCGCGAATGAGCTACACCTTC.

The chain has TRBV4-1 and TRBJ1-4; the D gene is possibly TRBD1 (5 bases). CDR1 and CDR2 (germline): MGHRA, YSYEKL. Trimming removed 4 bases at V and 3 bases at J, with 12 bases between. The CDR3 contains 15 residues. The CDR3, as DNA: TGCGCCAGCAGCCCAACCGGGACCGCTAATGAAAAACTGTTTTTT. Amino acid sequence: CASSPTGTANEKLFF.

The chain links TRBV12-3 or TRBV12-4 to TRBJ1-5; D gene uncertain. Trimming shortened V by 4 bases and J by 6 bases, and 10 bases separated the two germline ends. CDR3 size: 13 residues. The CDR3 region has the DNA TGTGCCAGCAGTTACGACCGTAGTCAGCCCCAGCATTTT. This gives the protein CASSYDRSQPQHF.

The V call is TRBV11-2, the J call TRBJ1-1; D gene unclear. The V end lost 0 bases, the J end lost 6 bases, and 8 bases lay between the germline ends. Germline CDR1 and CDR2: SGHAT and FQNNGV. This CDR3 region has 13 residues. CDR3: CASSLERVAEAFF. The DNA of the CDR3 is TGTGCCAGCAGCTTAGAAAGGGTCGCTGAAGCTTTCTTT.

The chain has TRBV11-2 and TRBJ2-3; 12 bases are a match to TRBD2. The junction had 6 bases not matched to a gene; V was cut back by 4 bases and J by 4 bases. Per germline, CDR1 SGHAT and CDR2 FQNNGV. The CDR3 contains 16 residues. The CDR3 loop is CASSSGLAGIPDTQYF. The DNA of the CDR3 is TGTGCCAGCAGCTCAGGACTAGCGGGGATTCCAGATACGCAGTATTTT.

The CDR3 sequence: CASSLLPRDAEAFF. CDR3 nucleotides: TGTGCCAGCAGTCTCTTACCCAGGGACGCTGAAGCTTTCTTT. The rearrangement uses TRBV6-2 or TRBV6-3 and TRBJ1-1; TRBD1 is a possible D gene (5 bases). The V end was cut by 5 bases, the J end by 6 bases, with 16 bases between. This CDR3 has 14 amino acids. The germline V gene encodes CDR1 MNHEY and CDR2 SVGEGT.

The V and J genes are TRBV14 and TRBJ1-1; 9 bases align to TRBD1. Germline loops: CDR1 SGHDN, CDR2 FVKESK. The ends lost 4 bases at V and 7 bases at J; junction bases unmatched: 10. There are 15 residues in the CDR3. DNA of the CDR3: TGTGCCAGCAGCCCCCCGGACAGGGGATTAGGTGAAGCTTTCTTT. Its translation: CASSPPDRGLGEAFF.

J is TRBJ1-3 and V is TRBV5-1, with D unresolved. Germline-derived CDR1 and CDR2 are SGHRS and YFSETQ. This CDR3 spans 14 amino acids. Trimming cost V 0 bases and J 2 bases, with 6 bases left between them. The CDR3, as DNA: TGCGCCAGCAGCTTGGGCACCGCTGGAAACACCATATATTTT. It is translated as CASSLGTAGNTIYF.

The chain recombines TRBV7-2 with TRBJ2-1, with D maybe TRBD2 (6 bases). Germline CDR1 is SGHTA and CDR2 is FQGNSA. V lost 0 bases and J 2 bases, leaving 8 bases between the germline ends. There are 15 residues in the CDR3. DNA for the CDR3: TGTGCCAGCAGCTTAGCGGCGGGGCCCTACAATGAGCAGTTCTTC. Its protein product is CASSLAAGPYNEQFF.

CDR3 sequence: CASSLELLLTDTQYF. The DNA of the CDR3 is TGTGCCAGCAGCTTAGAGCTCCTTTTAACAGATACGCAGTATTTT. The chain carries TRBV7-8 and TRBJ2-3, with D unclear. The V and J ends lost 1 base and 3 bases respectively, with 11 bases between them. In germline, CDR1 is SGHVS, CDR2 FQNEAQ. The CDR3 is made up of 15 amino acids.

The chain combines TRBV7-3 with TRBJ2-2; TRBD2 might be the D (7 bases). The CDR3 extends over 15 amino acids. Germline lookup yields CDR1 SGHTA and CDR2 FQGTGA. V lost 8 bases, J lost 5 bases, and 18 bases lay in between. The CDR3, as DNA: TGTGCCAGCGCCCCGAGGGGGGGAGATACCGGGGAGCTGTTTTTT. Residues: CASAPRGGDTGELFF.

The chain links TRBV13 to TRBJ1-1, with 7 bases aligning to TRBD1. CDR1 PRHDT and CDR2 FYEKMQ come from the germline V gene (reference sequence). The V gene end was trimmed by 7 bases and the J gene end by 0 bases; junction bases not matched to a gene: 8. The CDR3 has 15 amino acids. This chain's CDR3 is CASKPRGGMNTEAFF. CDR3 nucleotide sequence: TGTGCCAGCAAACCCAGGGGGGGTATGAACACTGAAGCTTTCTTT.

The J gene is TRBJ1-6, the V gene TRBV5-1; no firm D call. The CDR3 is made up of 14 amino acids. V was clipped by 0 bases and J by 6 bases, with 7 bases between them. Germline CDR1 and CDR2: SGHRS and YFSETQ. The CDR3 bases are TGCGCCAGCAGCTTGGGAGTCCCTAATTCACCCCTCCACTTT. It translates to CASSLGVPNSPLHF.

The chain uses TRBV7-9 and TRBJ1-4; D uncertain. V was clipped by 2 bases and J by 4 bases, with 8 bases between them. The CDR3 consists of 14 residues. Germline assignment: CDR1 SEHNR and CDR2 FQNEAQ (reference sequence). The CDR3 region is CASSLSQLNEKLFF. The CDR3 coding sequence is TGTGCCAGCAGCTTAAGCCAACTTAATGAAAAACTGTTTTTT.

CDR3 in DNA: TGCGCCAGCAGCTTGAGTATCAGCCAGAACACTGAAGCTTTCTTT. This sequence encodes CASSLSISQNTEAFF. V and J are TRBV5-1 and TRBJ1-1; unclear D gene. The V gene's germline CDR1 is SGHRS and CDR2 YFSETQ. The CDR3 contains 15 residues. V was clipped by 1 base and J by 1 base, with 11 bases between them. Looking up the rest from reference TRBV5-1 and TRBJ1-1 gives the full variable domain: KAGVTQTPRYLIKTRGQQVTLSCSPISGHRSVSWYQQTPGQGLQFLFEYFSETQRNKGNFPGRFSGRQFSNSRSEMNVSTLELGDSALYLCASSLSISQNTEAFFGQGTRLTVV.

Written as DNA, the CDR3 is TGTGCCAGCAGCGTAGTGTGGGGGCCCAGCACAGATACGCAGTATTTT. Amino acids: CASSVVWGPSTDTQYF. This rearrangement joins TRBV9 to TRBJ2-3; TRBD1 might be the D (6 bases). Germline V CDR1 and CDR2: SGDLS, YYNGEE. This CDR3 is built from 16 residues. V lost 0 bases to trimming and J lost 0 bases, with 11 bases between them.

V usage is TRBV19 and J usage is TRBJ1-3, with D possibly being TRBD1 (6 bases). The CDR3 totals 13 residues. Trimming removed 11 bases at V and 2 bases at J, with 13 bases between. The germline V gene encodes CDR1 LNHDA and CDR2 SQIVND (reference sequence). Written as DNA, the CDR3 is TGTGCCTCCCAGAGGGGGGCTGGAAACACCATATATTTT. Protein: CASQRGAGNTIYF.

The V and J genes are TRBV30 and TRBJ1-4; perhaps TRBD1 as D (6 bases). The V gene's germline CDR1 is GTSNPN and CDR2 SVGIG (reference sequence). V shed 5 bases and J shed 2 bases, with 9 bases lying between them. The CDR3 consists of 13 residues. The CDR3 sequence is CAWATGTNEKLFF. Written as DNA, the CDR3 is TGTGCCTGGGCTACAGGGACTAATGAAAAACTGTTTTTT.

The chain is built from TRBV11-2 and TRBJ2-5, with D possibly matching TRBD2 (6 bases). The V gene lost 8 bases and the J gene lost 9 bases, with 16 bases spanning the gap. Germline V gives CDR1 SGHAT, CDR2 FQNNGV. The CDR3 has 12 residues. The CDR3 spells CASGHKEGAQYF. The DNA of the CDR3 is TGTGCCAGCGGCCACAAGGAGGGAGCCCAGTACTTC.

This sequence joins TRBV11-2 and TRBJ2-3, with TRBD1 matching over 11 bases. With V trimmed by 5 bases and J by 6 bases, 13 bases remained unmatched. This CDR3 region has 17 residues. From germline, CDR1 is SGHAT and CDR2 FQNNGV. Here the CDR3 reads CASSIGGQGAVFDTQYF. The CDR3 DNA reads TGTGCCAGCAGCATAGGAGGACAGGGGGCTGTTTTTGATACGCAGTATTTT.

The rearrangement joins TRBV18 to TRBJ1-6, with D perhaps TRBD1 (5 bases). Germline V CDR1 and CDR2: KGHSH, LQKENI. The CDR3 length is 18 residues. The V gene lost 1 base and the J gene lost 0 bases, with 13 bases spanning the gap. CDR3 sequence (DNA): TGTGCCAGCTCACCACGGCAGGACATAAGCTCCTATAATTCACCCCTCCACTTT. Amino acids: CASSPRQDISSYNSPLHF.

This chain joins TRBV19 and TRBJ2-7; D remains unclear. The CDR3 has 15 amino acids. V was clipped by 3 bases and J by 0 bases, with 12 bases between them. In germline, CDR1 is LNHDA, CDR2 SQIVND (reference sequence). The CDR3 sequence: CASSIRQQSSYEQYF. The CDR3 DNA sequence: TGTGCCAGTAGTATTCGGCAGCAAAGCTCCTACGAGCAGTACTTC.